The sample holds one count of the clone carrying this T cell receptor beta chain. TCRdb's table, derived via immunoSEQ multiplex PCR, lists solely in-frame clones and lacks some. The sample contains 150,000 to 200,000 clones, approximately 85% of which appear only once. The J segment lost 4 bases and the V segment lost 2 bases, leaving 7 bases of the junction unmatched. From germline, CDR1 is SGDLS and CDR2 YYNGEE. This CDR3 has 15 amino acids. The data are from a study of blood T cell repertoires in COVID-19. Overall study context: The samples span acute and convalescent COVID-19 from the United States, Italy and Spain.

V usage is TRBV9 and J usage is TRBJ1-1; 8 positions match TRBD1. Sequences were obtained from peripheral blood. The TCR was taken from a human donor with active or convalescent COVID-19. The donor label of this sample is uncertain. The DNA of the CDR3 is TGTGCCAGCAGCGTGGACAACAGGGGGGGCACTGAAGCTTTCTTT. Its translation: CASSVDNRGGTEAFF.